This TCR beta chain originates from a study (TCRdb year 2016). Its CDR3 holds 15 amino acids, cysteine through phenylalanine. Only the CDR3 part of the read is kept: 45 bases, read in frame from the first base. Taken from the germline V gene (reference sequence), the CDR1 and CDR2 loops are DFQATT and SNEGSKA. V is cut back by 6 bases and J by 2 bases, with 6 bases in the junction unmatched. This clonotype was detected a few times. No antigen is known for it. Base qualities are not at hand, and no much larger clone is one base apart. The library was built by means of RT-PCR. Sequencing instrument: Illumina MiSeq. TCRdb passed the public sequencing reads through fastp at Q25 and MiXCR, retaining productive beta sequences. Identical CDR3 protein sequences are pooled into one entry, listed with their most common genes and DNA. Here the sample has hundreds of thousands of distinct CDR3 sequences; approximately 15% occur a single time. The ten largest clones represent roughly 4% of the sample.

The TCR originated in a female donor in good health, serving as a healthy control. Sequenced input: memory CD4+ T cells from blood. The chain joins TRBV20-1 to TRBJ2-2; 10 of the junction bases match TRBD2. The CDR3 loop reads CSAGAGGHNTGELFF. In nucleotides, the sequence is TGCAGTGCAGGAGCGGGAGGGCACAACACCGGGGAGCTGTTTTTT.